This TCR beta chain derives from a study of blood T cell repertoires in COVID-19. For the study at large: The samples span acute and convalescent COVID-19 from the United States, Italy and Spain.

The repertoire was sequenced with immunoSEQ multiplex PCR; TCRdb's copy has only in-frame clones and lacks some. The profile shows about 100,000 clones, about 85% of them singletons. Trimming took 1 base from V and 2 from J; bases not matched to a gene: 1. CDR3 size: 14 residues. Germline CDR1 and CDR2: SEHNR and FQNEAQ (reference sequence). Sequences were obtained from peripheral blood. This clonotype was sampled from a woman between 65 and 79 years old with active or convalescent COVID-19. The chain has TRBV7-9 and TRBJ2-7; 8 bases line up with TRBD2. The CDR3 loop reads CASSLGAGAYEQYF. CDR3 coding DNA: TGTGCCAGCAGCTTAGGAGCGGGAGCCTACGAGCAGTACTTC. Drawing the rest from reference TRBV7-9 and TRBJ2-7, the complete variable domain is DTGVSQNPRHKITKRGQNVTFRCDPISEHNRLYWYRQTLGQGPEFLTYFQNEAQLEKSRLLSDRFSAERPKGSFSTLEIQRTEQGDSAMYLCASSLGAGAYEQYFGPGTRLTVT.